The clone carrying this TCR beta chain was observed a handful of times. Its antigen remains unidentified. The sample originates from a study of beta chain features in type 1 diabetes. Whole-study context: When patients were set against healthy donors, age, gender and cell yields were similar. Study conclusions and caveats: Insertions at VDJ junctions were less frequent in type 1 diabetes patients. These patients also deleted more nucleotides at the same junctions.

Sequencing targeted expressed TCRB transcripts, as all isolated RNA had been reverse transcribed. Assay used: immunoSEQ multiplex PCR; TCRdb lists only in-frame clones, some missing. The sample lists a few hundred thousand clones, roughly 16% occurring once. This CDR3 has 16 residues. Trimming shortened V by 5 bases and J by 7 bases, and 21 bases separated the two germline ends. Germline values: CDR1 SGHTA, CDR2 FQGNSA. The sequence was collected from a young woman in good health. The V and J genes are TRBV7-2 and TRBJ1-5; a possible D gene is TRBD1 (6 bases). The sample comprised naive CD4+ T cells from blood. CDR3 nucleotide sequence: TGTGCCAGCAGCGACCCAAGTCGGGGGGCATGGCAGCCCCAGCATTTT. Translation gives CASSDPSRGAWQPQHF.